This section outlines one TCR beta chain sequence together with its context. The target of this receptor is not known. No clone much larger than this one lies a single base away; base qualities are absent. Peripheral blood and lesional scalp punch biopsies were obtained from patients with alopecia areata. PBMCs were separated by density centrifugation and stained for CD3, CD4 and CD8, after which CD4+ and CD8+ T cells were sorted on a FACSAria. Alopecia areata patients who were not treated were recruited through a multicenter biomarker study. In roughly five patients from the biomarker study, the blood CD8+ T cells went through an additional sort into NKG2D-low and NKG2D-high fractions. The receptor library was made with the immunoSEQ multiplex PCR assay. For TCR sequencing, RNA was extracted from every sample and reverse transcribed into cDNA to serve as template. SuperScript III was used to make first-strand cDNA, primed with a 2:1 mix of oligo-dT and random hexamers. A synthetic immune receptor repertoire was used to measure amplification bias, and any remaining bias was corrected computationally. The authors' analysis ran thus. Raw reads were preprocessed to remove errors, and CDR3 was defined according to IMGT conventions as the region from the conserved cysteine to phenylalanine. Clonality was computed as 1 minus the Shannon entropy, with the entropy normalized by log2 of the number of productive unique TCRs. CD4 or CD8 identity of scalp clones was inferred by cross-referencing scalp TCRbeta sequences with sorted blood CD4 and CD8 repertoires. Imported from immuneACCESS, the table was reduced by TCRdb to in-frame sequences with V and J called. These copies leave out some clones; in studies compared against another copy, an unresolved V gene accounts for under half, and the cause of the remainder is not known. The D gene and trimming were derived from the DNA, and the V and J assignments and clone size from that table. This sample holds some 120,000 clones; approximately 47% were observed only once. The ten biggest clones cover roughly 10% of the sample.

The CDR3 measures 14 amino acids from cysteine to phenylalanine. The CDR3 DNA has 42 bases and is translated from base 1. Ends trimmed: V by 2 bases, J by 5 bases; bases unmatched to a gene: 6. CDR1 GTSNPN and CDR2 SVGIG are derived from the germline V gene (reference sequence). These data originate in a study of CD8+ T cells in alopecia areata (dated by TCRdb to the late 2010s). The study in broad terms: To study T cell clonal expansion in alopecia areata, the researchers applied high-throughput TCRbeta sequencing to both the C3H/HeJ mouse model and human patients. RNA was extracted with the PAXgene miRNA kit for fixed scalp, the miRNeasy kit for PBMCs, and the RNeasy kit for mouse skin. In humans, TCRbeta sequencing was performed on scalp tissue and on sorted CD4+ and CD8+ peripheral blood T cells from healthy controls and from patients with patchy or totalis/universalis alopecia areata. TCRbeta CDR3 regions were amplified by immunoSEQ multiplex PCR with 35 Vbeta forward and 13 Jbeta reverse primers. Scalp clonality was compared across normal scalp (n=4), patchy alopecia areata scalp (n=8), and alopecia totalis/universalis scalp (n=8).

Study-wide conclusions, independent of this receptor: Unlike mouse skin, where gammadelta T cells dominate, normal human skin contains resident alphabeta T cells that get sequenced too, which complicates analysis of the scalp TCR repertoire. Higher clonality and more expanded CD8+ clones were observed in lesional scalp than in normal scalp, particularly in alopecia totalis/universalis, a finding suggestive of antigenic drive. Shared TCR sequences between patients were less evident than in mice, which may be partly attributable to HLA diversity in the patient population.

The chain was built from TRBV30 and TRBJ2-1; TRBD1 aligns with 7 central bases. Sequencing was performed on NKG2D-low CD8+ T cells sorted from blood. The intended sense of this specimen's cell subset or site label: sorted CD8+ NKG2D-low blood T cells. This sequence was found in a human donor with alopecia areata. The CDR3 in this case is CAWSTGTAHNEQFF. The DNA is TGTGCCTGGAGTACCGGGACAGCTCACAATGAGCAGTTCTTC.